These T cell receptor beta chains were read from a single sample in a study of Ad26.COV2.S vaccination and SARS-CoV-2 variants. Clones were read by immunoSEQ multiplex PCR, and TCRdb kept only the in-frame ones, dropping some. The sample holds around 320,000 clones, more than 75% seen once. Sequencing was performed on peripheral blood, taken in a trial of Ad26.COV2.S vaccine versus placebo. These receptors were collected from a person aged 18-60 years who received the Ad26.COV2.S COVID-19 vaccine or a placebo. The CDR3 runs from the conserved cysteine through the conserved F or W. The D gene is left open where the match is weak. Clone size is stated in some rows and not others, as once, few, many or a class when expanded.

D	V	J	size	CDR3	DNA
-	TRBV29-1	TRBJ1-1	-	CSVEVRRDTEAFF	TGCAGCGTTGAAGTCAGGAGAGACACTGAAGCTTTCTTT
-	TRBV29-1	TRBJ2-2	-	CSVEPNTGELFF	TGCAGCGTTGAGCCGAACACCGGGGAGCTGTTTTTT
-	TRBV3-1/TRBV3-2	TRBJ2-1	-	CASSQRGGNEQFF	TGTGCCAGCAGCCAACGGGGTGGCAATGAGCAGTTCTTC
-	TRBV7-2	TRBJ2-7	-	CASSPVPTYEQYF	TGTGCCAGCAGTCCTGTACCTACCTACGAGCAGTACTTC
-	TRBV29-1	TRBJ1-1	-	CSVGLGVNTEAFF	TGCAGCGTTGGGTTGGGGGTGAACACTGAAGCTTTCTTT
-	TRBV30	TRBJ1-5	-	CAWSVGNQPQHF	TGTGCCTGGAGTGTGGGGAATCAGCCCCAGCATTTT
TRBD1	TRBV29-1	TRBJ2-7	-	CSVKGDSGSSYEQYF	TGCAGCGTTAAAGGGGACAGTGGATCCTCCTACGAGCAGTACTTC
-	TRBV5-6	TRBJ2-3	many	CASSLEGADTQYF	TGTGCCAGCAGCTTGGAGGGGGCAGATACGCAGTATTTT
TRBD1	TRBV30	TRBJ2-7	-	CAWSVDRGQYF	TGTGCCTGGAGTGTCGACAGGGGGCAGTACTTC
-	TRBV10-3	TRBJ1-6	few	CAISDLGNSPLHF	TGTGCCATCAGTGACTTAGGGAATTCACCCCTCCACTTT
TRBD2	TRBV2	TRBJ2-1	-	CASRATSGDHNEQFF	TGTGCCAGCAGGGCGACTAGCGGGGATCACAATGAGCAGTTCTTC
TRBD2	TRBV11-2	TRBJ2-5	once	CASSLARGGRQETQYF	TGTGCCAGCAGCTTAGCTCGCGGGGGGCGCCAAGAGACCCAGTACTTC
TRBD2	TRBV18	TRBJ2-3	-	CASSPTRTSGITDTQYF	TGTGCCAGCTCACCTACTAGAACTAGCGGAATCACAGATACGCAGTATTTT
-	TRBV7-8	TRBJ2-3	few	CASSLQSRDTQYF	TGTGCCAGCAGCCTCCAATCCCGAGATACGCAGTATTTT
-	TRBV6-5	TRBJ2-7	-	CASSSEISSYEQYF	TGTGCCAGCAGTTCCGAGATAAGCTCCTACGAGCAGTACTTC
TRBD1	TRBV5-6	TRBJ2-1	-	CASSLDRVTNEQFF	TGTGCCAGCAGCTTAGACAGGGTAACCAATGAGCAGTTCTTC
-	TRBV19	TRBJ1-1	-	CASSTPADMNTEAFF	TGTGCCAGTAGTACCCCGGCTGACATGAACACTGAAGCTTTCTTT
TRBD1	TRBV28	TRBJ2-7	-	CASSLRARGRTYEQYF	TGTGCCAGCAGTTTACGCGCGAGGGGGCGCACCTACGAGCAGTACTTC
-	TRBV11-2	TRBJ1-1	-	CASSLEGWGPTAAFF	TGTGCCAGCAGCTTAGAGGGGTGGGGACCGACTGCAGCTTTCTTT
TRBD1	TRBV2	TRBJ2-7	once	CASSRQGNYEQYF	TGTGCCAGCAGCAGACAGGGGAACTACGAGCAGTACTTC
TRBD1	TRBV7-2	TRBJ1-5	-	CASSLTGDNQPQHF	TGTGCCAGCAGCCTCACAGGGGATAATCAGCCCCAGCATTTT
-	TRBV6-5	TRBJ2-7	-	CASSAAGGDYEQYF	TGTGCCAGCAGCGCGGCCGGAGGGGATTACGAGCAGTACTTC
-	TRBV7-9	TRBJ2-2	-	CARGDSGELFF	TGTGCCAGGGGAGACAGCGGGGAGCTGTTTTTT
-	TRBV12-3/TRBV12-4	TRBJ1-1	-	CASRRVNTEAFF	TGTGCCAGCAGGAGAGTGAACACTGAAGCTTTCTTT
-	TRBV19	TRBJ2-5	-	CASSAGLSQPGTQYF	TGTGCCAGTAGTGCCGGACTCAGCCAGCCCGGGACCCAGTACTTC
-	TRBV6-6	TRBJ2-2	-	CASSYSGADTGELFF	TGTGCCAGCAGTTACTCAGGGGCGGACACCGGGGAGCTGTTTTTT
TRBD2	TRBV6-5	TRBJ2-1	-	CASSYSMTSGGDEQFF	TGTGCCAGCAGTTACTCGATGACTAGCGGGGGAGATGAGCAGTTCTTC
TRBD1	TRBV27	TRBJ1-6	-	CASSSTTGKGLVYNSPLHF	TGTGCCAGCAGTTCCACGACAGGGAAGGGCTTGGTCTACAATTCACCCCTCCACTTT
-	TRBV19	TRBJ1-1	-	CASSIWNSLNTEAFF	TGTGCCAGTAGTATATGGAACAGCTTGAACACTGAAGCTTTCTTT
-	TRBV19	TRBJ2-5	-	CASSISQAGETQYF	TGTGCCAGTAGTATATCCCAAGCCGGGGAGACCCAGTACTTC
-	TRBV7-9	TRBJ1-2	-	CASSLGTYGYTF	TGTGCCAGCAGCTTAGGCACCTATGGCTACACCTTC
TRBD1	TRBV25-1	TRBJ1-1	-	CASTKDRVDTEAFF	TGTGCCAGCACCAAGGACAGGGTGGACACTGAAGCTTTCTTT
TRBD1	TRBV29-1	TRBJ1-2	-	CSVEGQGAYGYTF	TGCAGCGTTGAGGGACAGGGTGCATATGGCTACACCTTC
-	TRBV6-2/TRBV6-3	TRBJ1-5	-	CASSYSIQPQHF	TGTGCCAGCAGTTACTCAATTCAGCCCCAGCATTTT
-	TRBV7-8	TRBJ1-5	-	CASSFRDQPQHF	TGTGCCAGCAGCTTCAGGGATCAGCCCCAGCATTTT
TRBD2	TRBV9	TRBJ2-1	once	CASSESGGPYNEQFF	TGTGCCAGCAGCGAAAGCGGGGGCCCCTACAATGAGCAGTTCTTC
TRBD1	TRBV15	TRBJ1-2	-	CATSPPLGQYYGYTF	TGTGCCACCAGCCCACCCCTGGGACAGTACTATGGCTACACCTTC
-	TRBV25-1	TRBJ2-1	-	CASQGFREQFF	TGTGCCAGTCAGGGGTTCCGTGAGCAGTTCTTC
TRBD1	TRBV4-2	TRBJ2-1	-	CASSQGRGTDEQFF	TGTGCCAGCAGCCAAGGCAGGGGGACCGATGAGCAGTTCTTC
-	TRBV7-2	TRBJ1-4	-	CASSLEWGYPTNEKLFF	TGTGCCAGCAGCTTAGAGTGGGGATATCCAACTAATGAAAAACTGTTTTTT
-	TRBV6-5	TRBJ2-5	-	CASSAGTEVETQYF	TGTGCCAGCAGCGCCGGGACCGAGGTGGAGACCCAGTACTTC
-	TRBV29-1	TRBJ2-3	-	CSVDGYTDTQYF	TGCAGCGTTGACGGATACACAGATACGCAGTATTTT
-	TRBV11-1	TRBJ2-7	-	CASSLASGPSSYEQYF	TGTGCCAGCAGCTTAGCTAGCGGTCCAAGCTCCTACGAGCAGTACTTC
-	TRBV7-3	TRBJ2-2	-	CASSPVGGAGELFF	TGTGCCAGCAGCCCAGTAGGTGGCGCCGGGGAGCTGTTTTTT
-	TRBV6-1	TRBJ1-2	once	CASSEARGLGYGYTF	TGTGCCAGCAGTGAAGCAAGGGGGTTGGGGTATGGCTACACCTTC
-	TRBV30	TRBJ1-1	-	CAWTRARITEAFF	TGTGCCTGGACCCGGGCCAGAATCACTGAAGCTTTCTTT
-	TRBV7-9	TRBJ2-7	-	CASSPKSRDRYEQYF	TGTGCCAGCAGCCCTAAGTCCCGGGACCGGTACGAGCAGTACTTC
-	TRBV11-2	TRBJ1-1	-	CASSQRQAWRAFF	TGTGCCAGCAGCCAACGACAGGCTTGGCGGGCTTTCTTT
TRBD1	TRBV28	TRBJ1-2	-	CASTTGQNYGYTF	TGTGCCAGCACCACGGGACAGAACTATGGCTACACCTTC
-	TRBV13	TRBJ1-2	few	CASSPPLGGYTF	TGTGCCAGCAGCCCCCCCTTAGGGGGCTACACCTTC
-	TRBV11-2	TRBJ1-2	-	CASSPSSGDVWGYTF	TGTGCCAGCAGCCCATCCTCGGGCGATGTGTGGGGCTACACCTTC
-	TRBV12-3/TRBV12-4	TRBJ1-1	once	CAPSDQLNTEAFF	TGTGCCCCTAGTGACCAATTGAACACTGAAGCTTTCTTT
-	TRBV15	TRBJ1-2	-	CATSRPGWSDGYTF	TGTGCCACCAGCAGACCCGGCTGGTCGGATGGCTACACCTTC
TRBD2	TRBV18	TRBJ2-5	-	CASSPLGGETQYF	TGTGCCAGCTCACCACTCGGGGGGGAGACCCAGTACTTC
TRBD2	TRBV5-1	TRBJ2-3	-	CASSPEGLAPDTQYF	TGCGCCAGCAGCCCGGAGGGACTAGCCCCAGATACGCAGTATTTT
-	TRBV5-1	TRBJ2-7	few	CASSPDGRPFYEQYF	TGCGCCAGCAGTCCCGACGGTCGGCCATTCTACGAGCAGTACTTC
-	TRBV5-1	TRBJ1-2	-	CASSLSTGNFYGYTF	TGCGCCAGCAGCTTGAGTACAGGGAATTTCTATGGCTACACCTTC
TRBD1	TRBV2	TRBJ1-1	-	CASSMTGGGTEAFF	TGTGCCAGCAGCATGACAGGGGGCGGAACTGAAGCTTTCTTT
-	TRBV5-6	TRBJ2-7	-	CASSLGTEYEQYF	TGTGCCAGCAGCTTGGGGACAGAATACGAGCAGTACTTC